This TCR beta chain was recovered during a study of blood T cell repertoires in COVID-19. In the study overall: Acute and convalescent COVID-19 specimens originated in the United States, Italy and Spain. Sources were T cells, B-cell-depleted T cells, or PBMCs; the material itself was cDNA or gDNA.

The germline V gene has CDR1 MDHEN and CDR2 SYDVKM. V lost 2 bases to trimming and J lost 0 bases, with 8 bases between them. CDR3 length equals 14 residues. As originally analysed: Amplification with reference gene primers provided the estimates of nucleated cell counts. This table comes from immunoSEQ multiplex PCR, and its TCRdb copy is limited to in-frame clones, with some not included. The V and J calls and the clone size are those of that table, but D and trimming were determined from the DNA. The sample holds about 260,000 clones, 84% seen once. The gene calls are TRBV28 and TRBJ2-7; D remains unclear. The TCR was taken from a human donor in a cohort sampled during active COVID-19. The sequencing input was peripheral blood. The CDR3 bases are TGTGCCAGCAGTTTAGATCCGGGCTCCTACGAGCAGTACTTC. Translation gives CASSLDPGSYEQYF.